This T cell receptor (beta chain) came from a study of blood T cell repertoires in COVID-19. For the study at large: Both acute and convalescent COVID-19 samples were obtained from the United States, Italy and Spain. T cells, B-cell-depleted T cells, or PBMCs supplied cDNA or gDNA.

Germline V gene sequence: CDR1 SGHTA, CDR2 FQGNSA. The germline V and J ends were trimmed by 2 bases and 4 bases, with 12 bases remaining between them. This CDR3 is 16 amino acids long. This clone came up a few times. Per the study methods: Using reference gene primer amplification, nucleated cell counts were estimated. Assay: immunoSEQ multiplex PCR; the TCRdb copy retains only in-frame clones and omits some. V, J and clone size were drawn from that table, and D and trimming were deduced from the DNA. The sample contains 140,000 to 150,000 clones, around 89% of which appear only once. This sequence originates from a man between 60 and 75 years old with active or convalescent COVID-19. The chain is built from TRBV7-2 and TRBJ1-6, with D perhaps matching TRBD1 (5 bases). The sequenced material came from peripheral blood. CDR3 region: CASSLPLTDYNSPLHF. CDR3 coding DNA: TGTGCCAGCAGCTTACCACTGACAGATTATAATTCACCCCTCCACTTT. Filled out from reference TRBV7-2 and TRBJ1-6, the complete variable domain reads GAGVSQSPSNKVTEKGKDVELRCDPISGHTALYWYRQSLGQGLEFLIYFQGNSAPDKSGLPSDRFSAERTGGSVSTLTIQRTQQEDSAVYLCASSLPLTDYNSPLHFGNGTRLTVT.